Listed here are 17 T cell receptor beta chains from one sample, sequenced in a study of blood T cell repertoires in COVID-19. Repertoires were generated with immunoSEQ multiplex PCR, while TCRdb's copy carries only in-frame clones and drops some. In the table there are 110,000 to 150,000 clones, 87% of which are singletons. Sequencing was carried out using PBMCs or T cells enriched from blood (not recorded which). All receptors come from a man between 60 and 75 years old who had recovered from COVID-19.

The chain links TRBV11-2 to TRBJ1-3; 8 bases match TRBD1. The ends lost 5 bases at V and 0 bases at J; junction bases unmatched: 9. The CDR3 extends over 17 amino acids. Germline CDR1 is SGHAT and CDR2 is FQNNGV. CDR3 in DNA: TGTGCCAGCAGCCGTGGGGGACAGGCCTACTCTGGAAACACCATATATTTT. Encoded protein: CASSRGGQAYSGNTIYF.

The V call is TRBV11-2, the J call TRBJ2-7; 10 positions agree with TRBD1. Trimming removed 3 bases from V and 2 bases from J; junction bases left unmatched: 1. This CDR3 is 14 amino acids long. Germline assignment: CDR1 SGHAT and CDR2 FQNNGV. In DNA form, the CDR3 reads TGTGCCAGCAGCTTGACAGGGGGCCCCTACGAGCAGTACTTC. This codes for CASSLTGGPYEQYF.

The chain combines TRBV7-3 with TRBJ2-7, with TRBD2 matching over 9 bases. V trimming: 5 bases; J trimming: 4 bases; junction bases outside the gene matches: 6. The germline V gene has CDR1 SGHTA and CDR2 FQGTGA. This CDR3 is built from 14 residues. In DNA form, the CDR3 reads TGTGCCAGCAGCCACAGTCTAGCGGGATACGAGCAGTACTTC. Amino acid sequence: CASSHSLAGYEQYF.

J is TRBJ2-3 and V is TRBV29-1, with 7 nucleotides matching TRBD1. Unmatched junction bases numbered 6, after V lost 4 bases and J lost 2 bases. Germline V lookup: CDR1 SQVTM, CDR2 ANQGSEA. The CDR3 totals 14 residues. CDR3 in DNA: TGCAGCGTTGGACCGGGACAGTCCACAGATACGCAGTATTTT. This codes for CSVGPGQSTDTQYF.

There are a few counts of this clone. V is TRBV4-2 and J is TRBJ2-7; a possible D gene is TRBD1 (6 bases). This CDR3 is built from 15 residues. CDR1 and CDR2 from the germline V gene are LGHNA and YNFKEQ. Trimming pared 0 bases from V and 0 bases from J, leaving 9 bases between. The CDR3 sequence is CASSQDRGSSYEQYF. CDR3 coding DNA: TGTGCCAGCAGCCAAGACAGGGGAAGCTCCTACGAGCAGTACTTC.

CDR3 coding DNA: TGTGCCAGCAGTTGGGGACTAGCGGGAGGGGTCTACGAGCAGTACTTC. It specifies CASSWGLAGGVYEQYF. This rearrangement joins TRBV6-2 or TRBV6-3 to TRBJ2-7; TRBD2 aligns across 16 bases. Germline lookup yields CDR1 MNHEY and CDR2 SVGEGT. The CDR3 sequence is 16 residues long. V gave up 4 bases and J gave up 3 bases; unmatched junction bases: 3.

The CDR3: CASSFGLAVNTGELFF. The CDR3 bases are TGCGCCAGCAGTTTCGGACTAGCGGTTAACACCGGGGAGCTGTTTTTT. The chain uses TRBV5-1 and TRBJ2-2; TRBD2 matches at 10 bases. The germline gives CDR1 SGHRS, CDR2 YFSETQ. The CDR3 sequence is 16 residues long. V was clipped by 5 bases and J by 2 bases; unmatched bases: 6.

The J gene is TRBJ2-7, the V gene TRBV7-9; TRBD2 is a possible D gene (5 bases). Looked up from germline, CDR1 is SEHNR and CDR2 is FQNEAQ (reference sequence). With 5 bases removed from V and 2 bases from J, the gap between germline ends came to 13 bases. The CDR3 extends over 14 amino acids. The CDR3 DNA is TGTGCCAGCAGCACGGAGCGGATGACCTACGAGCAGTACTTC. Translated: CASSTERMTYEQYF.

The V call is TRBV6-5, the J call TRBJ1-1; 7 bases align to TRBD1. The CDR3 length is 13 residues. Germline V gene lookup returns CDR1 MNHEY and CDR2 SVGAGI. The trim removed 5 bases at V and 1 base at J, leaving 1 base unmatched. CDR3 sequence reads: CASSRQGNTEAFF. The CDR3, as DNA: TGTGCCAGCAGTCGACAGGGGAACACTGAAGCTTTCTTT.

A few counts support this clone. This CDR3 reads CSASYGGTDTQYF. Written as DNA, the CDR3 is TGCAGTGCTAGTTACGGGGGAACAGATACGCAGTATTTT. The chain carries TRBV20-1 and TRBJ2-3; D is possibly TRBD2 (6 bases). The CDR3 length is 13 residues. The V and J ends lost 3 bases and 3 bases respectively, with 10 bases between them. Germline V gives CDR1 DFQATT, CDR2 SNEGSKA (reference sequence).

V gene TRBV24-1 combines with J gene TRBJ1-2; D is undetermined. From germline, CDR1 is KGHDR and CDR2 SFDVKD. V lost 4 bases and J lost 1, with 6 bases in between. The length of the CDR3 is 13 residues. CDR3 sequence: CATSETINYGYTF. The CDR3 nucleotides read TGTGCCACCAGTGAGACAATTAACTATGGCTACACCTTC.

This clone occurred a few times. The chain combines TRBV9 with TRBJ1-1; a weak D match, TRBD1 (6 bases). The CDR3 is 13 amino acids. CDR1 is SGDLS and CDR2 is YYNGEE in the germline V gene. Trimming left V 5 bases short and J 2 bases short, with 10 bases between. As DNA, the CDR3 is TGTGCCAGCAGGAAACAGGGAAACACTGAAGCTTTCTTT. This translates into CASRKQGNTEAFF.

The chain employs TRBV19 and TRBJ2-1; D is unresolved. The CDR3 covers 15 residues. Germline V gene lookup returns CDR1 LNHDA and CDR2 SQIVND (reference sequence). Deletions cut 3 bases from V and 10 bases from J, with 19 bases between. CDR3 bases: TGTGCCAGTAGTATCCCCAGCCGACCGGGTAGGGAGCAGTTCTTC. Protein: CASSIPSRPGREQFF.

V usage is TRBV5-4 and J usage is TRBJ2-7; 9 bases fit TRBD1. J was trimmed by 1 base and V by 3 bases; bases with no gene match: 8. The CDR3 loop spans 16 amino acids. CDR1 and CDR2 (germline): SGHNT, YYREEE (reference sequence). The CDR3 DNA is TGTGCCAGCAGCTCGTACACCGGGACAGGGTCCTACGAGCAGTACTTC. Amino acids: CASSSYTGTGSYEQYF. Supplemented by reference TRBV5-4 and TRBJ2-7, the full variable domain reads ETGVTQSPTHLIKTRGQQVTLRCSSQSGHNTVSWYQQALGQGPQFIFQYYREEENGRGNFPPRFSGLQFPNYSSELNVNALELDDSALYLCASSSYTGTGSYEQYFGPGTRLTVT.

The chain combines TRBV18 with TRBJ2-5; 7 bases map to TRBD1. The J segment lost 1 base and the V segment lost 6 bases, leaving 5 bases of the junction unmatched. The CDR3 loop spans 14 amino acids. Per germline, CDR1 KGHSH and CDR2 LQKENI. The CDR3: CASSKGAGQETQYF. The CDR3 bases are TGTGCCAGCTCGAAGGGGGCGGGCCAAGAGACCCAGTACTTC.

This chain joins TRBV5-1 and TRBJ2-1; a weak D match, TRBD1 (5 bases). Germline CDR1 SGHRS, CDR2 YFSETQ. The CDR3 totals 13 residues. V gave up 3 bases and J gave up 7 bases, with 11 bases separating them. The CDR3 here is CASSSIKGNEQFF. The CDR3 coding sequence is TGCGCCAGCAGCTCCATAAAGGGGAATGAGCAGTTCTTC.

Note on this clone: Other DNA sequences of this sample code for an identical CDR3. This chain links TRBV19 with TRBJ1-5, with a weak D call TRBD1 (5 bases). V was cut by 3 bases and J by 2 bases, with 5 bases left in between. The CDR3 length is 13 residues. The germline gives CDR1 LNHDA, CDR2 SQIVND (reference sequence). For the CDR3, the DNA is TGTGCCAGTAGTATCAGGGGCAATCAGCCCCAGCATTTT. Its protein is CASSIRGNQPQHF.